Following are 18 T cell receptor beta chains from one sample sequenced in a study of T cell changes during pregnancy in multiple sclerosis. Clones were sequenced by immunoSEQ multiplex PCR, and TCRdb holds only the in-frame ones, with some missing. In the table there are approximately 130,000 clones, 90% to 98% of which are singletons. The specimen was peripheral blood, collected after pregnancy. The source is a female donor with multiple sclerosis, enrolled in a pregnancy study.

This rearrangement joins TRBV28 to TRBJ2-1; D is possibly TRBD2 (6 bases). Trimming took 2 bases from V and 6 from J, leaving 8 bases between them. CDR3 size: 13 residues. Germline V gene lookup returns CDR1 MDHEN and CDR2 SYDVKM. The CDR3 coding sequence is TGTGCCAGCAGTTTAACTAGCATCAATGAGCAGTTCTTC. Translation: CASSLTSINEQFF. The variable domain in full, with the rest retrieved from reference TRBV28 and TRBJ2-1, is DVKVTQSSRYLVKRTGEKVFLECVQDMDHENMFWYRQDPGLGLRLIYFSYDVKMKEKGDIPEGYSVSREKKERFSLILESASTNQTSMYLCASSLTSINEQFFGPGTRLTVL.

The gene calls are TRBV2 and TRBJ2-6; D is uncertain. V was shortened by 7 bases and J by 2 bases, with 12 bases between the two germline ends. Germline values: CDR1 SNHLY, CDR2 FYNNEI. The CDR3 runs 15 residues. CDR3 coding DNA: TGTGCCAGCACCCCTTACGGTGCTGGGGCCAACGTCCTGACTTTC. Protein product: CASTPYGAGANVLTF.

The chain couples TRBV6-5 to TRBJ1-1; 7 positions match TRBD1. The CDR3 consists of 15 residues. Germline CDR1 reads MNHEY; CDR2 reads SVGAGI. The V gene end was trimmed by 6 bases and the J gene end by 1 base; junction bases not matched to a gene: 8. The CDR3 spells CASRPDRTWNTEAFF. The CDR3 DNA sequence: TGTGCCAGCAGGCCGGACAGGACTTGGAACACTGAAGCTTTCTTT.

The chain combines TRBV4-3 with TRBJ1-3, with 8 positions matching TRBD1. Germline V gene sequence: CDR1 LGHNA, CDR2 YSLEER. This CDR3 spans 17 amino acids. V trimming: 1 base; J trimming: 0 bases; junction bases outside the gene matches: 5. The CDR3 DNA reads TGCGCCAGCAGCCAAGGGACAGGGCTGGGCTCTGGAAACACCATATATTTT. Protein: CASSQGTGLGSGNTIYF.

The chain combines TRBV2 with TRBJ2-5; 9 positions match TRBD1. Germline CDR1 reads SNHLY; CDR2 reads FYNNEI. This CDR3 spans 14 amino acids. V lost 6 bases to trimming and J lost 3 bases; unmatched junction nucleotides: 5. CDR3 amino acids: CASSAGTGKETQYF. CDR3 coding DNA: TGTGCCAGCAGCGCCGGGACAGGGAAAGAGACCCAGTACTTC.

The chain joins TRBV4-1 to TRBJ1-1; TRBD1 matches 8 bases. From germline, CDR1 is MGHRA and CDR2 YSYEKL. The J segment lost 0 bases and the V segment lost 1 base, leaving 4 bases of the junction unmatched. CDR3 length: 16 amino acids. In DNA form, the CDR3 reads TGCGCCAGCAGCCAAGGGACGACAGGGGTGAACACTGAAGCTTTCTTT. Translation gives CASSQGTTGVNTEAFF.

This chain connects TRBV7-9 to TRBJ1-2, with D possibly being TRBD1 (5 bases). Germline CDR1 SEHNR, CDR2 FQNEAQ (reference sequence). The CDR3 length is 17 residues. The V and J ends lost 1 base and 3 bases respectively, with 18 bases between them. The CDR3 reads CASSLVGRDPLDYGYTF. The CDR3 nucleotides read TGTGCCAGCAGCTTAGTGGGGAGGGACCCTTTGGACTATGGCTACACCTTC.

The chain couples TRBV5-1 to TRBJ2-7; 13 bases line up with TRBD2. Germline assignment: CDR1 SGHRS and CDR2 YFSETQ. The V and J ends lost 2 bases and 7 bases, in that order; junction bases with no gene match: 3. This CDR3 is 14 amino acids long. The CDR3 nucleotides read TGCGCCAGCAGCTTAACACTAGCGGGAGGGGAGCAGTACTTC. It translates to CASSLTLAGGEQYF. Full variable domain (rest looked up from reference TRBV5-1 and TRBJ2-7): KAGVTQTPRYLIKTRGQQVTLSCSPISGHRSVSWYQQTPGQGLQFLFEYFSETQRNKGNFPGRFSGRQFSNSRSEMNVSTLELGDSALYLCASSLTLAGGEQYFGPGTRLTVT.

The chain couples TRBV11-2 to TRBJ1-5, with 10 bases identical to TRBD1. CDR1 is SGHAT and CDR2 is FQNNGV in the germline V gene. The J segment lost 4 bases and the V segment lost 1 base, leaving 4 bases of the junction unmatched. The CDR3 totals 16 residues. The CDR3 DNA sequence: TGTGCCAGCAGCTTAGGGGACAGGGGTTCTAATCAGCCCCAGCATTTT. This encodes CASSLGDRGSNQPQHF.

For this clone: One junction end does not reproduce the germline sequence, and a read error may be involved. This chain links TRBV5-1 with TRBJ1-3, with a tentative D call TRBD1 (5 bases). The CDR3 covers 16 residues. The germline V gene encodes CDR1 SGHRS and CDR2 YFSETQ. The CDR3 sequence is CASGLWQGLSGNTIYF. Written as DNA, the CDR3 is TGCGCCAGCGGCTTGTGGCAGGGCCTCTCTGGAAACACCATATATTTT. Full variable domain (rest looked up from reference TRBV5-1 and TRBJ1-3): KAGVTQTPRYLIKTRGQQVTLSCSPISGHRSVSWYQQTPGQGLQFLFEYFSETQRNKGNFPGRFSGRQFSNSRSEMNVSTLELGDSALYLCASGLWQGLSGNTIYFGEGSWLTVV.

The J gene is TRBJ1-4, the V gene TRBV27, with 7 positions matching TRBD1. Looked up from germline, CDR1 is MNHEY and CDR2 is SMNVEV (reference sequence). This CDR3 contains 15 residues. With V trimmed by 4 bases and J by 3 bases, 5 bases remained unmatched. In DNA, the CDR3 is TGTGCCAGCAGTTACTCAGGGGGTTCTAATGAAAAACTGTTTTTT. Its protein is CASSYSGGSNEKLFF.

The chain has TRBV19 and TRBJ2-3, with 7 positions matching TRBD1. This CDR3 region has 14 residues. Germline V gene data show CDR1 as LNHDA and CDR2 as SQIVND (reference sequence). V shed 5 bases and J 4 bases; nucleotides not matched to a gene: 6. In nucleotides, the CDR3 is TGTGCCAGTAGTGAGGGGGCAGGCCCAGATACGCAGTATTTT. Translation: CASSEGAGPDTQYF.

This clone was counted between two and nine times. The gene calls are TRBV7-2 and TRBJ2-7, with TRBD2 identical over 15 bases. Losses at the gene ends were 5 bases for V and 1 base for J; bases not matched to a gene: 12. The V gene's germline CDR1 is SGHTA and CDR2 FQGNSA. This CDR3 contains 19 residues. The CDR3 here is CASSQSGLAGGPVSYEQYF. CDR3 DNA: TGTGCCAGCAGCCAGAGCGGACTAGCGGGAGGGCCGGTATCCTACGAGCAGTACTTC.

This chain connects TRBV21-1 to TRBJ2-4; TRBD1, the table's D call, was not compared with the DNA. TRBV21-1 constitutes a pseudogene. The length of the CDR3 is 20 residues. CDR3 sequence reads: CASSKIWQGAAEQWLAIQYF. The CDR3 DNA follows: TGTGCCAGCAGCAAAATATGGCAGGGGGCAGCCGAGCAGTGGTTGGCCATTCAGTACTTC.

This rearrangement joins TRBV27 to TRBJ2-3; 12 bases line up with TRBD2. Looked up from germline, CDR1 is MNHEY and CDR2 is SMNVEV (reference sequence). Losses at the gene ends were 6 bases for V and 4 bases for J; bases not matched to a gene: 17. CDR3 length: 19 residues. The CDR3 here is CASSHLTSGRGVLADTQYF. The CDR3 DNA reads TGTGCCAGCAGCCATCTGACTAGCGGGAGAGGGGTCTTAGCAGATACGCAGTATTTT.

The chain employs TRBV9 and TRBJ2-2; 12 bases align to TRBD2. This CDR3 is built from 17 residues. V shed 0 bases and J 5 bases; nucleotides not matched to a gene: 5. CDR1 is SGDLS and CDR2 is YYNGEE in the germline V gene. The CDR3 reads CASSVALAGGPTGELFF. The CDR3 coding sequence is TGTGCCAGCAGCGTAGCGCTAGCGGGAGGGCCGACCGGGGAGCTGTTTTTT.

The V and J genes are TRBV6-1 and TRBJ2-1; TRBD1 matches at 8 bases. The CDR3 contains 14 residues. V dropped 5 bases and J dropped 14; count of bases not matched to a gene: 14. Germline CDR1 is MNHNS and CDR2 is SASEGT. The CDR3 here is CASSPGQGMTSKFF. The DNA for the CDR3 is TGTGCCAGCAGTCCCGGACAGGGAATGACTAGTAAGTTCTTC.

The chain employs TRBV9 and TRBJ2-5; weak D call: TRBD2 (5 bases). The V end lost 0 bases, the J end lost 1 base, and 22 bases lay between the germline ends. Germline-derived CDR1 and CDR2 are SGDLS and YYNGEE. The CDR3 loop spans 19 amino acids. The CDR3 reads CASSVASSGSSPSQETQYF. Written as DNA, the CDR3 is TGTGCCAGCAGCGTAGCGTCGAGTGGGTCTAGCCCATCCCAAGAGACCCAGTACTTC.